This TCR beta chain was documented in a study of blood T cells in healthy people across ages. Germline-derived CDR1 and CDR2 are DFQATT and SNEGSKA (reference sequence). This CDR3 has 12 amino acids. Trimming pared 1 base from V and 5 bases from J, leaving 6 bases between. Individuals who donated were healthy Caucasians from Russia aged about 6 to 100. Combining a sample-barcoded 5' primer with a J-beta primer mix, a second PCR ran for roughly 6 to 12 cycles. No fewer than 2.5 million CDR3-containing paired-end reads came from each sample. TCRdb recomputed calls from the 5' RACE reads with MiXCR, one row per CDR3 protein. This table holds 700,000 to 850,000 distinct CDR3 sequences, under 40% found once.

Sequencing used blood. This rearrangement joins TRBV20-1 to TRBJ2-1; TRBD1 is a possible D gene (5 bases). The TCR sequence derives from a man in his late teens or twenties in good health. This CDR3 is CSARVRDNEQFF. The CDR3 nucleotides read TGCAGTGCTAGAGTCAGGGACAATGAGCAGTTCTTC.